The 10 T cell receptor beta chains below were found in one sample sequenced in a study of shared clonotypes between healthy human individuals (dated by TCRdb to the early 2020s). CD8 naive samples were CD45RO-negative cells positively selected for CCR7, giving a CD45RA+CCR7+ population that excluded TemRA cells. Libraries were prepared through the immunoSEQ multiplex PCR assay. TCRdb provides this immuneACCESS table in a form limited to in-frame rearrangements. Some clones are lacking; in checked studies, under half of them reflect an unresolved V gene, and why the rest are absent is not known. A total of 2 million to 2.5 million clones appear in this sample, roughly 94% of them only once. The top ten clonotypes cover 0.85% to 1.3% of the sample. The sequenced sample was naive CD8+ T cells sorted from blood. Sample cell subset or site, as interpreted from the label and publication: CD45RA+CCR7+. These receptors were collected from a man between 18 and 35 years old in good health.

The rearrangement links TRBV5-1 to TRBJ2-5, with 12 bases aligning to TRBD1. The CDR3 is 16 amino acids. V lost 3 bases, J lost 4 bases, and 7 bases stayed unmatched. Germline values: CDR1 SGHRS, CDR2 YFSETQ. CDR3 in amino acids: CASSYEGQGAGETQYF. The DNA for the CDR3 is TGCGCCAGCAGCTATGAGGGACAGGGGGCAGGAGAGACCCAGTACTTC.

As regards this clone: This same CDR3 is encoded by further DNA sequences in the sample. The chain carries TRBV5-4 and TRBJ1-1; no clear D. The CDR3 runs 13 residues. Trimming took off 4 bases at V and 1 base at J, with 8 bases between the two ends. The germline V gene has CDR1 SGHNT and CDR2 YYREEE (reference sequence). CDR3: CASSLWGNTEAFF. The DNA of the CDR3 is TGTGCCAGCAGCCTGTGGGGGAACACTGAAGCTTTCTTT.

Points on this clone: In the same sample, other DNA sequences code for this CDR3. The chain is built from TRBV18 and TRBJ2-3, with D perhaps given as TRBD1 or TRBD2 (5 bases each). The germline V gene encodes CDR1 KGHSH and CDR2 LQKENI. CDR3 size: 15 residues. The germline V and J ends were trimmed by 0 bases and 2 bases, with 9 bases remaining between them. CDR3 in amino acids: CASSPPGTTTDTQYF. Written as DNA, the CDR3 is TGTGCCAGCTCACCACCGGGGACCACCACAGATACGCAGTATTTT.

V usage is TRBV6-7 and J usage is TRBJ1-1; D gene uncertain. TRBV6-7 falls under the ORF class, with uncertain function. Trimming pared 6 bases from V and 0 bases from J, leaving 11 bases between. CDR3 size: 14 residues. Here the CDR3 DNA reads TGTGCCAGCAGCTTCCCTGACCTGAACACTGAAGCTTTCTTT. Its translation: CASSFPDLNTEAFF.

J is TRBJ2-7 and V is TRBV5-1, with D uncertain. Germline values: CDR1 SGHRS, CDR2 YFSETQ. The CDR3 runs to 11 residues. The germline V and J ends were trimmed by 4 bases and 3 bases, with 5 bases remaining between them. CDR3 amino acids: CASSINYEQYF. In nucleotides, the CDR3 is TGCGCCAGCAGCATTAACTACGAGCAGTACTTC.

This rearrangement joins TRBV10-3 to TRBJ1-1; 8 bases fit TRBD1. CDR1 and CDR2 (germline): ENHRY, SYGVKD. Trimming took 4 bases from V and 3 from J; bases not matched to a gene: 7. The CDR3 length is 15 residues. CDR3 sequence (DNA): TGTGCCATCAGTGGGGCGTTGGACAGGGACACTGAAGCTTTCTTT. This sequence encodes CAISGALDRDTEAFF.

Turning to this clone: Other DNA sequences within the sample encode an identical CDR3. The chain uses TRBV5-1 and TRBJ2-1, with 8 bases identical to TRBD2. Looked up from germline, CDR1 is SGHRS and CDR2 is YFSETQ. Trimming at V came to 4 bases and at J to 3 bases, leaving 6 bases not matched to a gene. The CDR3 has 15 residues. CDR3 coding DNA: TGCGCCAGCAGCCCTACTAGCGGAGACTACAATGAGCAGTTCTTC. Translating it yields CASSPTSGDYNEQFF.

This clone appeared a few times. The chain carries TRBV7-9 and TRBJ1-2; D gene unclear. From germline, CDR1 is SEHNR and CDR2 FQNEAQ (reference sequence). This CDR3 is built from 12 residues. Trimming removed 5 bases at V and 8 bases at J, with 12 bases between. The CDR3 here is CASSPTGEGYTF. In DNA, the CDR3 is TGTGCCAGCAGCCCAACCGGGGAAGGCTACACCTTC.

This rearrangement joins TRBV2 to TRBJ2-7; D is undetermined. Germline V CDR1 and CDR2: SNHLY, FYNNEI. The V and J ends lost 6 bases and 4 bases respectively, with 13 bases between them. This CDR3 is 13 amino acids long. CDR3 DNA: TGTGCCAGCAGGTTGACGGAAACTTACGAGCAGTACTTC. It codes for CASRLTETYEQYF.

Concerning this clone: A junction end diverges from the germline sequence, so it may reflect a read error. Other nucleotide sequences in the sample specify the same CDR3. The V gene is TRBV7-7, the J gene TRBJ1-1, with D possibly being TRBD1 (6 bases). The germline V gene has CDR1 SSHAT and CDR2 FNYEAQ (reference sequence). This CDR3 has 13 residues. The CDR3 here is CASSRTVYTEAFF. The CDR3 coding sequence is TGTGCTAGCAGCCGGACAGTTTACACTGAAGCTTTCTTT.